This T cell receptor beta chain is from a study of blood T cell repertoires in COVID-19. Study at large: Acute and convalescent COVID-19 samples came from the United States, Italy and Spain. Nucleic acid was either cDNA or gDNA, and it came from T cells, B-cell-depleted T cells, or PBMCs.

The authors' processing: Amplified reference gene primers provided the basis for estimating nucleated cell counts. The data were produced by immunoSEQ multiplex PCR, yet TCRdb's version contains in-frame clones alone and is incomplete. The V and J calls and clone size were taken over from that table, and D and trimming were inferred from the DNA. The table has around 200,000 clones, roughly 80% seen once; the top ten hold less than 5.5%. Trimming left V 4 bases short and J 6 bases short, with 9 bases between. The CDR3 is 12 residues long. CDR1 and CDR2 from the germline V gene are ENHRY and SYGVKD. The sample comprised peripheral blood. The source of this sequence is a man between 50 and 59 years old with active or convalescent COVID-19. This chain connects TRBV10-3 to TRBJ1-1; no clear D. DNA of the CDR3: TGTGCCATCAGTGGGGCGTCATCTGAAGCTTTCTTT. This translates into CAISGASSEAFF.